A selection of T cell receptor beta chains follows, all from one sample in a study of OX40 agonist ivuxolimab in advanced cancers. Repertoires were generated with immunoSEQ multiplex PCR, while TCRdb's copy carries only in-frame clones and drops some. The sample comprises roughly 100,000 clones, 80% to 95% of which are singletons, and 1.5% to 2% rests with the top ten. Sequenced here: CD4+ or CD8+ T cells sorted from blood, sampled in a trial of the OX40 agonist ivuxolimab. These receptors all come from an adult with an advanced solid tumor such as melanoma, head and neck, liver or kidney cancer. The CDR3 runs from the conserved cysteine through the conserved F or W. Each record gives: D gene, J gene, clone size, V gene, CDR3 protein, CDR3 DNA. A D gene is named only where the DNA matches it firmly. Clone size is shown for a subset of rows, as once, few, many or a class of expanded clone.

>.|TRBJ1-5|.|TRBV7-2
CASSLEGANQPQHF
TGTGCCAGCAGCTTAGAGGGTGCCAATCAGCCCCAGCATTTT
>.|TRBJ2-3|once|TRBV15
CATSRLSTIMVADTQYF
TGTGCCACCAGCAGACTTTCGACTATTATGGTTGCAGATACGCAGTATTTT
>.|TRBJ2-7|.|TRBV28
CASSPRVEQYF
TGTGCCAGCAGTCCAAGGGTCGAGCAGTACTTC
>.|TRBJ2-1|.|TRBV6-4
CASSDGHLHEQFF
TGTGCCAGCAGTGACGGACACCTCCATGAGCAGTTCTTC
>.|TRBJ2-2|.|TRBV6-4
CASSVENTGELFF
TGTGCCAGCAGTGTGGAGAACACCGGGGAGCTGTTTTTT
>.|TRBJ2-7|.|TRBV11-3
CASSGAYEQYF
TGTGCCAGCAGCGGAGCCTACGAGCAGTACTTC
>TRBD2|TRBJ2-7|.|TRBV29-1
CSVEMSGGSYEQYF
TGCAGCGTTGAAATGTCGGGAGGCTCCTACGAGCAGTACTTC
>TRBD1|TRBJ1-5|.|TRBV30
CAWHRGPGQPQHF
TGTGCCTGGCACAGGGGGCCTGGGCAGCCCCAGCATTTT
>.|TRBJ2-3|.|TRBV6-1
CASSEATGPGANTQYF
TGTGCCAGCAGTGAAGCGACGGGACCCGGGGCTAATACGCAGTATTTT
>.|TRBJ2-2|.|TRBV5-5
CASSLTAGFTGELFF
TGTGCCAGCAGCTTGACCGCAGGGTTCACCGGGGAGCTGTTTTTT
>TRBD2|TRBJ2-2|.|TRBV18
CASSPSGRAGELFF
TGTGCCAGCTCACCTTCCGGGAGGGCCGGGGAGCTGTTTTTT
>.|TRBJ2-2|.|TRBV11-3
CASSPGQTNTGELFF
TGTGCCAGCAGCCCCGGACAGACGAACACCGGGGAGCTGTTTTTT
>.|TRBJ2-1|.|TRBV5-6
CASSLGGRQYNEQFF
TGTGCCAGCAGCTTGGGGGGGAGGCAGTACAATGAGCAGTTCTTC
>.|TRBJ1-3|.|TRBV5-8
CASSSGVSDGNTIYF
TGTGCCAGCAGCTCTGGTGTATCGGATGGAAACACCATATATTTT
>TRBD1|TRBJ2-7|.|TRBV6-1
CASTSTGRAYEQYF
TGTGCCAGCACCTCGACAGGGAGAGCCTACGAGCAGTACTTC
>.|TRBJ1-5|.|TRBV6-8
CASSYSGTTSNQPQHF
TGTGCCAGCAGTTACTCCGGGACCACCTCAAATCAGCCCCAGCATTTT
>.|TRBJ1-1|.|TRBV5-6
CASSLAGGHGTEAFF
TGTGCCAGCAGCTTGGCGGGGGGGCATGGCACTGAAGCTTTCTTT
>.|TRBJ2-2|few|TRBV9
CASGGTPANTGELFF
TGTGCCAGCGGGGGGACCCCCGCGAACACCGGGGAGCTGTTTTTT
>.|TRBJ1-2|.|TRBV6-1
CASSEPGYGYTF
TGTGCCAGCAGTGAACCCGGTTATGGCTACACCTTC
>.|TRBJ2-5|.|TRBV4-3
CASSFGGSGTSPQETQYF
TGCGCCAGCAGCTTTGGGGGTTCCGGAACGTCGCCCCAAGAGACCCAGTACTTC
>TRBD2|TRBJ2-3|.|TRBV9
CASSVLAESTDTQYF
TGTGCCAGCAGCGTACTAGCGGAGAGCACAGATACGCAGTATTTT
>TRBD1|TRBJ2-5|.|TRBV5-4
CASSAGGKKETQYF
TGTGCCAGCAGCGCAGGGGGTAAAAAAGAGACCCAGTACTTC